This T cell receptor (beta chain) is drawn from a study of CD8+CD57+ T cells in acquired aplastic anemia. Study details: The average for DNA from sorted CD4+ and CD8+ cells was roughly 3 ug. Researchers reported that healthy donors averaged around 10 million reads for CD4+ cells. Study-wide results and limits: In common between the patients and the controls were twenty-nine CD8+ CDR3 sequences. Patients and controls had CD8+ Simpson's diversity values that were not significantly distinct.

Genomic DNA, the template, was used for profiling of the TCR beta VDJ and CDR3. Each CDR3 protein is one row after TCRdb ran MiXCR on the reads. The sample yields approximately 200,000 distinct CDR3 sequences, 54% seen once. On this clonotype itself: As yet, its antigen is unknown. A much larger clone sits a single nucleotide away, making a read error possible.

CDR3 length: 16 residues. Trimming at V came to 5 bases and at J to 6 bases, leaving 15 bases not matched to a gene. Germline values: CDR1 MNHEY, CDR2 SMNVEV (reference sequence). Specimen: sorted CD4+, CD8+, or CD8+CD57+ T cells (not recorded which) from PBMCs. This receptor was obtained from a human donor in good health, serving as a control. V is TRBV27 and J is TRBJ1-1; 7 positions agree with TRBD1. The CDR3 here is CASSHNRGKSGAEAFF. For the CDR3, the DNA is TGTGCCAGCAGTCACAACAGGGGAAAGAGTGGAGCTGAAGCTTTCTTT.